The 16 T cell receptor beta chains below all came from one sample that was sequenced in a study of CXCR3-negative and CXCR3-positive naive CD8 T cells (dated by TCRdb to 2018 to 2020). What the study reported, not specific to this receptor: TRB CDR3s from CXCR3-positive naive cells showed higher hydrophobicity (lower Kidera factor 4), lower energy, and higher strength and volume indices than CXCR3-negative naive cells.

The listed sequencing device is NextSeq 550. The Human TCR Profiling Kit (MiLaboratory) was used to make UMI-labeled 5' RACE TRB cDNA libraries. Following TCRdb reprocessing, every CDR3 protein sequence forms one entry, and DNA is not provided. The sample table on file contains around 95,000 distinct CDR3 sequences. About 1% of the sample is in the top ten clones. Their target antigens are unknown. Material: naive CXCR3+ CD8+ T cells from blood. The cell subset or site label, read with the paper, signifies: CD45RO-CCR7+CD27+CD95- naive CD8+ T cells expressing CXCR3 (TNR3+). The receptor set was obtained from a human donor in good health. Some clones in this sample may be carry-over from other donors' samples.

The CDR3 spells CSARGDRVSTDTQYF. The V and J genes are TRBV20-1 and TRBJ2-3; TCRdb gives TRBD1 as the D gene, but with no DNA this cannot be confirmed. Germline-derived CDR1 and CDR2 are DFQATT and SNEGSKA (reference sequence). The CDR3 length is 15 residues.

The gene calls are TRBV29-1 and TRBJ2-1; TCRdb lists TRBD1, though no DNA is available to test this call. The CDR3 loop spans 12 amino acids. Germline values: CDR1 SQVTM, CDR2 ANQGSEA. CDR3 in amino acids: CSVEPQGNEQLF.

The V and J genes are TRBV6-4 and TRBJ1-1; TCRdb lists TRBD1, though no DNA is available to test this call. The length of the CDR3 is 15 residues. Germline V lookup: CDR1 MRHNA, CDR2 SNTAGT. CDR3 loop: CASSDPDRGVTEAFF.

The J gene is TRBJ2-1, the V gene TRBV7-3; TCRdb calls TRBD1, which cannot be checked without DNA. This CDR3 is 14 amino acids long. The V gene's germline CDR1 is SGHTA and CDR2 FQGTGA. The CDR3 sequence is CASSLARGGHEQFF.

The CDR3 reads CSGGGLAENTGELFF. The chain joins TRBV29-1 to TRBJ2-2; TCRdb reports TRBD2, a call that lacks DNA to check it against. CDR3 size: 15 residues. Germline V gene lookup returns CDR1 SQVTM and CDR2 ANQGSEA.

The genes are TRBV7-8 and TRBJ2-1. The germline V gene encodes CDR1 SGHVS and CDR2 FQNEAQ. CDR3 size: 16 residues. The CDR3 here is CASSLPYVYSYNEQFF. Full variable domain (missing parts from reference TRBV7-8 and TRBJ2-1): GAGVSQSPRYKVAKRGQDVALRCDPISGHVSLFWYQQALGQGPEFLTYFQNEAQLDKSGLPSDRFFAERPEGSVSTLKIQRTQQEDSAVYLCASSLPYVYSYNEQFFGPGTRLTVL.

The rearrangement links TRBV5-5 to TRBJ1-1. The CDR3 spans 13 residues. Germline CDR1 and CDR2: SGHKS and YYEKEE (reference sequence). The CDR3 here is CASIELMTTEAFF. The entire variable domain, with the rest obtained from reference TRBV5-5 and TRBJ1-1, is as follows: DAGVTQSPTHLIKTRGQQVTLRCSPISGHKSVSWYQQVLGQGPQFIFQYYEKEERGRGNFPDRFSARQFPNYSSELNVNALLLGDSALYLCASIELMTTEAFFGQGTRLTVV.

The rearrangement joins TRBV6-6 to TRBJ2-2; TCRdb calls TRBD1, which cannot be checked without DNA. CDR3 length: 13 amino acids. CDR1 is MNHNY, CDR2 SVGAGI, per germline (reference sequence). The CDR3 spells CASMGVITGELFF.

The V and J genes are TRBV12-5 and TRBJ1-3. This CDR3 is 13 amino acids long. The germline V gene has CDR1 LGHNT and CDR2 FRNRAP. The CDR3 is CASKVASGNTIYF.

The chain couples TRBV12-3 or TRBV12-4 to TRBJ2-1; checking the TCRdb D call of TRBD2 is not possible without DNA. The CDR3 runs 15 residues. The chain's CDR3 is CASSLGGSGSNEQFF.

CDR3 residues: CASSYSSYNEQFF. This chain links TRBV7-2 with TRBJ2-1. The CDR3 is 13 residues long. Looked up from germline, CDR1 is SGHTA and CDR2 is FQGNSA.

CDR3 residues: CASSRGRPESSYNEQFF. This sequence joins TRBV7-3 and TRBJ2-1. The CDR3 covers 17 residues. Germline CDR1 SGHTA, CDR2 FQGTGA.

The CDR3 spells CASSFGGTGSEQFF. The rearrangement joins TRBV7-2 to TRBJ2-1; TCRdb outputs TRBD1, but without DNA this stays unchecked. This CDR3 has 14 residues. The germline gives CDR1 SGHTA, CDR2 FQGNSA.

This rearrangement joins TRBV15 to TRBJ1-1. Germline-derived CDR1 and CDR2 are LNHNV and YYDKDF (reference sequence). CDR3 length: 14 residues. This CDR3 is CATSRAWGGTEAFF.

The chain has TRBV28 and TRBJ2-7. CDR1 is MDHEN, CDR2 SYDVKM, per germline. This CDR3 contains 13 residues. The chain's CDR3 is CASSLTSVYEQYF.

The CDR3 sequence is CASTLEDEQFF. The rearrangement links TRBV5-1 to TRBJ2-1. Germline V gene data show CDR1 as SGHRS and CDR2 as YFSETQ. The CDR3 consists of 11 residues.